The clone carrying this T cell receptor (beta chain) was detected ten times or more. The data belong to a study of early T cells in non-severe SARS-CoV-2 infection. Study in general: Whole-blood bulk RNA, unsorted, was sequenced, and chains were unpaired.

TCRdb reprocessed the 5' RACE reads with MiXCR, giving one entry per CDR3 protein. This table holds about 59,000 distinct CDR3 sequences, roughly 13% found once. CDR1 is MNHNY, CDR2 SVGAGI, per germline (reference sequence). This CDR3 is built from 13 residues. The J segment lost 4 bases and the V segment lost 6 bases, leaving 3 bases of the junction unmatched. This clonotype was sampled from an adult who was a healthcare worker with PCR-confirmed SARS-CoV-2 infection or an uninfected control (not recorded which). Sequencing used whole blood, obtained at baseline. The chain combines TRBV6-6 with TRBJ2-3; TRBD1 agrees at 8 bases. The CDR3 spells CASRDRAPDTQYF. Here the CDR3 DNA reads TGTGCCAGCAGGGACAGGGCCCCAGATACGCAGTATTTT.